This TCR beta chain was identified in a study of blood T cell repertoires in COVID-19 (TCRdb year 2020). For the study in its entirety: Samples from collaborators originated in the United States, Italy and Spain and spanned both the acute and convalescent phases of COVID-19. The prospective study material was composed of cDNA or gDNA derived from T cells, B-cell-depleted T cells, or PBMCs. A de-identified subject ID, COVID-19 status, age in years and sex were almost always included in the sample metadata. Samples were obtained from the ongoing ImmuneRACE study (first 160 participants) and from some 1,200 subjects provided by 6 global collaborators. Where available, HLA class I and class II types were taken from metadata supplied by the sample provider and were not determined by assay-based typing. A freely available public database, intended as a resource for researchers studying the immune response to SARS-CoV-2, is where the repertoires were released. Subjects who had been exposed to COVID-19, were actively infected with it, or had recovered from it provided the deeply sampled blood TCRbeta repertoires that made up the dataset. Study-wide conclusions, independent of this receptor: The amount of clinical and demographic metadata varied by source and participant and was provided uncurated.

One collaborating source in Seattle enrolled patients during active infection and followed them longitudinally through the course of disease. The collaborating institutions used their own protocols to collect whole blood in K2EDTA tubes. Collaborator samples were shipped for TCRbeta analysis as frozen whole blood, isolated PBMCs, or DNA extracted from either sample type. For this clone: Its antigen is unknown. It has no much larger one-base neighbor in the sample; base qualities were not kept.

The CDR3, from cysteine to phenylalanine, totals 12 residues. Only CDR3 DNA is held: 36 bases, read in frame from base 1. Trimming costs V 7 bases and J 1 base, and their ends lie 4 bases apart. CDR1 and CDR2 (MNHEY, SVGAGI) derive from the germline V gene. TCRbeta CDR3 regions were amplified from genomic DNA using the immunoSEQ Assay, a bias-controlled multiplex PCR. The source study handled its data this way. The number of nucleated cells in each sample was estimated from the amplification of reference gene primers within the assay. To quantify the absolute abundance of each unique TCRbeta CDR3 rearrangement, sequence reads were collapsed and filtered. For each sample, productive Simpson clonality was calculated as the square root of Simpson's diversity index across productive rearrangements. Imported from immuneACCESS, the table was reduced by TCRdb to in-frame sequences with V and J called. These copies leave out some clones; in studies compared against another copy, an unresolved V gene accounts for under half, and the cause of the remainder is not known. The D gene and trimming were derived from the DNA, and the V and J assignments and clone size from that table. This sample has some 180,000 clones in its table, and 85% of those were observed once. Approximately 7.6% of the sample rests with the top ten.

Rearrangement joined TRBV6-5 to TRBJ1-4; the D segment cannot be called with confidence. Sequencing was done on a sample of peripheral blood. The receptor was derived from a woman of 80 years or more with COVID-19, enrolled during active disease. The CDR3 reads CASTGTNEKLFF. The DNA is TGTGCCAGCACCGGAACTAATGAAAAACTGTTTTTT.